These 10 T cell receptor beta chains originate from one sample sequenced in a study of T cells after yellow fever vaccination. TCRdb reanalysed the 5' RACE reads using MiXCR and keeps one entry per CDR3 protein. The sample holds 45,000 to 60,000 distinct CDR3 sequences, approximately 6% seen once. Source: PBMCs, either bulk or a sorted T-cell subset (CD4+, CD8+, memory, or dextramer-sorted; not recorded which), taken on the day of the yellow fever booster vaccination. All receptors derive from a man between 18 and 29 years old who received the YFV17D yellow fever vaccine.

This clonotype was counted only a few times. The chain couples TRBV12-3 or TRBV12-4 to TRBJ1-5, with D hard to call. V was clipped by 4 bases and J by 0 bases, with 7 bases between them. There are 14 residues in the CDR3. CDR3 sequence: CASSYGDSNQPQHF. The CDR3 DNA reads as TGTGCCAGCAGTTACGGGGATAGCAATCAGCCCCAGCATTTT.

This clonotype was observed a handful of times. The chain links TRBV5-5 to TRBJ1-5; D is possibly TRBD1 (6 bases). Germline V gives CDR1 SGHKS, CDR2 YYEKEE (reference sequence). This CDR3 has 15 residues. The ends were cut back, 5 bases at V and 4 bases at J, with 16 bases in the middle. Here the CDR3 reads CASSSDRNPNQPQHF. DNA for the CDR3: TGTGCCAGCAGTTCGGACAGAAATCCTAATCAGCCCCAGCATTTT.

This clonotype was detected only a few times. The gene calls are TRBV5-6 and TRBJ2-1; TRBD2 matches at 12 bases. CDR3 length: 16 residues. The V gene's germline CDR1 is SGHDT and CDR2 YYEEEE. V shed 4 bases and J 0 bases; nucleotides not matched to a gene: 2. The CDR3 DNA reads TGTGCCAGCAGCCTGGGACTAGCGGGCTCCTACAATGAGCAGTTCTTC. As protein: CASSLGLAGSYNEQFF.

This clonotype was observed a few times. The chain carries TRBV2 and TRBJ1-1; possible D gene TRBD1, 5 bases. The length of the CDR3 is 15 residues. Trimming cost V 4 bases and J 5 bases, with 17 bases left between them. CDR1 is SNHLY and CDR2 is FYNNEI in the germline V gene. In nucleotides, the CDR3 is TGTGCCAGCAGTGCGCGGGGGAGTATGGGGACTGAAGCTTTCTTT. Encoded protein: CASSARGSMGTEAFF.

At least ten counts were recorded for this clonotype. This chain links TRBV12-3 or TRBV12-4 with TRBJ1-2; TRBD1 matches 8 bases. V was clipped by 5 bases and J by 8 bases; unmatched bases: 7. The CDR3 runs to 13 residues. The CDR3 loop is CASSDRGGEGYTF. CDR3 bases: TGTGCCAGCAGTGACAGGGGTGGTGAGGGCTACACCTTC.

This clonotype came up many times. J is TRBJ2-1 and V is TRBV5-1; D is undetermined. CDR1 and CDR2 (germline): SGHRS, YFSETQ. Trimming took off 2 bases at V and 6 bases at J, with 15 bases between the two ends. The CDR3 has 15 amino acids. This chain's CDR3 is CASSFTWTAGNEQFF. CDR3 nucleotide sequence: TGCGCCAGCAGCTTCACCTGGACGGCAGGCAATGAGCAGTTCTTC.

J is TRBJ2-3 and V is TRBV4-2; TRBD2 might be the D (6 bases). The CDR3 length is 16 residues. CDR1 and CDR2 from the germline V gene are LGHNA and YNFKEQ. V was trimmed by 1 base and J by 8 bases, leaving 19 bases between them. The CDR3: CASSQGSPGVGSTQYF. CDR3 nucleotides: TGTGCCAGCAGCCAAGGGAGTCCGGGGGTAGGATCTACGCAGTATTTT.

This clonotype was observed at least ten times. The V call is TRBV6-5, the J call TRBJ1-5; 9 bases fit TRBD1. After removal of 4 bases from V and 6 bases from J, the junction contained 1 base not matched to a gene. CDR1 is MNHEY, CDR2 SVGAGI, per germline. The CDR3 sequence is 13 residues long. The CDR3 loop reads CASSSTGGQPQHF. CDR3 sequence (DNA): TGTGCCAGCAGTTCGACAGGGGGTCAGCCCCAGCATTTT.

This clonotype was recorded at least ten times. This chain joins TRBV18 and TRBJ2-2, with 10 nucleotides matching TRBD1. V was pared by 3 bases and J by 10 bases, with 11 bases of the junction left unmatched. This CDR3 has 16 residues. Germline CDR1 and CDR2: KGHSH and LQKENI. CDR3 bases: TGTGCCAGCTCACCCCCGCCGGGACAGGGGAGTGTGGAGCTGTTTTTT. This codes for CASSPPPGQGSVELFF.

The sample holds many counts of this clonotype. The J gene is TRBJ1-4, the V gene TRBV6-5; D is ambiguous. The CDR3 runs to 13 residues. V dropped 2 bases and J dropped 12 bases, with 13 bases sitting between them. Germline V gene lookup returns CDR1 MNHEY and CDR2 SVGAGI. CDR3 sequence reads: CASSYRSEGELFF. In DNA form, the CDR3 reads TGTGCCAGCAGTTACCGCTCCGAGGGAGAACTGTTTTTT.